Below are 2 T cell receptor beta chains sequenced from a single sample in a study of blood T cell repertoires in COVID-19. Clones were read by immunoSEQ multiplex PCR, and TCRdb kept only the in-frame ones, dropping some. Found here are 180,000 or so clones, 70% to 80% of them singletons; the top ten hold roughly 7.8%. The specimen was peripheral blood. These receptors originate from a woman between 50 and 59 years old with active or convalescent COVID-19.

The CDR3 DNA sequence: TGTGCCAGCTCGGGACAGGGGATTGATTCACCCCTCCACTTT. Protein: CASSGQGIDSPLHF. This sequence joins TRBV18 and TRBJ1-6, with TRBD1 identical over 10 bases. The germline V gene encodes CDR1 KGHSH and CDR2 LQKENI. J lost 8 bases, V lost 6 bases, and 4 bases had no gene match. The CDR3 extends over 14 amino acids.

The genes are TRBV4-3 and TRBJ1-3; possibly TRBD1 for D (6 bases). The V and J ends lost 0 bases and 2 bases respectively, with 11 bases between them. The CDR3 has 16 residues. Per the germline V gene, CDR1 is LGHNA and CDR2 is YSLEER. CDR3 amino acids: CASSQEARGTGNTIYF. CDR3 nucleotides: TGCGCCAGCAGCCAAGAAGCCAGGGGAACTGGAAACACCATATATTTT.